This record concerns one T cell receptor (beta chain) sequence. This record belongs to a study of blood T cell repertoires in COVID-19. Generated by immunoSEQ multiplex PCR, the TCRdb table keeps only in-frame clones and is missing some. The sample records nearly 55,000 clones, 91% being singletons. The clonotype was recovered from a woman aged 55 to 70 with active or convalescent COVID-19. The sample was peripheral blood.

The CDR3 DNA sequence: TGTGCCAGCAGCCAACTAGCCCGAACCTACGAGCAGTACTTC. Translated: CASSQLARTYEQYF. The rearrangement uses TRBV3-1 (or the pseudogene TRBV3-2) and TRBJ2-7, with TRBD2 as a possible D gene (5 bases). V was clipped by 2 bases and J by 2 bases, with 10 bases between them. The CDR3 is made up of 14 amino acids. From germline, CDR1 is LGHDT and CDR2 YNNKEL (reference sequence).